Below, 28 T cell receptor beta chains from the same sample are listed, as sequenced in a study of cytomegalovirus exposure and HLA in healthy donors. This PCR relied on a set of 60 Vbeta primers and 13 Jbeta primers. Libraries were prepared by immunoSEQ multiplex PCR; TCRdb keeps only in-frame clonotypes and omits some of them. The sample includes approximately 140,000 clones, about four fifths of them seen just once. What was sequenced was PBMCs. The receptors stem from a human donor in good health.

The V call is TRBV4-1, the J call TRBJ2-1, with D maybe TRBD2 (5 bases). Trimming took off 4 bases at V and 8 bases at J, with 21 bases between the two ends. Looked up from germline, CDR1 is MGHRA and CDR2 is YSYEKL. This CDR3 is built from 16 residues. The CDR3 DNA is TGCGCCAGCAGCCGAACTGCCCTAGCTGAATCGTATGAGCAGTTCTTC. It is translated as CASSRTALAESYEQFF.

The chain joins TRBV2 to TRBJ1-5; 11 positions match TRBD1. V lost 6 bases to trimming and J lost 0 bases; unmatched junction nucleotides: 7. The germline V gene encodes CDR1 SNHLY and CDR2 FYNNEI. The CDR3 consists of 17 residues. The DNA of the CDR3 is TGTGCCAGCAGGCGAGGGACAGGGGGTACTAGCAATCAGCCCCAGCATTTT. Translating gives CASRRGTGGTSNQPQHF.

V gene TRBV15 combines with J gene TRBJ2-7, with TRBD2 identical over 7 bases. The ends lost 3 bases at V and 2 bases at J; junction bases unmatched: 7. In germline, CDR1 is LNHNV, CDR2 YYDKDF (reference sequence). The CDR3 sequence is 15 residues long. CDR3 DNA sequence: TGTGCCACCAGCAGGACTAGCCCAGACCCCTACGAGCAGTACTTC. The encoded protein is CATSRTSPDPYEQYF.

The chain couples TRBV30 to TRBJ1-4; no reliable D call. Germline V CDR1 and CDR2: GTSNPN, SVGIG (reference sequence). The CDR3 has 13 amino acids. V lost 0 bases to trimming and J lost 8 bases, with 10 bases between them. The CDR3 is CAWSVLNLEKLFF. The CDR3 DNA reads as TGTGCCTGGAGTGTACTCAATCTGGAAAAACTGTTTTTT.

CDR3 bases: TGTGCCAGTAGTCGGACAGGGATCCTCTATGGCTACACCTTC. This translates into CASSRTGILYGYTF. The V gene is TRBV19, the J gene TRBJ1-2; 8 nucleotides line up with TRBD1. J gave up 4 bases and V 5 bases, and 6 bases lay outside the gene matches. The CDR3 runs to 14 residues. From germline, CDR1 is LNHDA and CDR2 SQIVND (reference sequence).

J is TRBJ2-3 and V is TRBV6-1; TRBD1 aligns across 11 bases. Per the germline V gene, CDR1 is MNHNS and CDR2 is SASEGT. The V and J ends lost 4 bases and 3 bases, in that order; junction bases with no gene match: 3. The CDR3 is 15 amino acids. CDR3: CASSGDRGKTDTQYF. The CDR3 nucleotides are TGTGCCAGCAGTGGGGACAGGGGGAAGACAGATACGCAGTATTTT.

This clone was counted a few times. The rearrangement uses TRBV9 and TRBJ2-5; 8 bases line up with TRBD2. CDR3 length: 17 amino acids. The V and J ends lost 2 bases and 3 bases, in that order; junction bases with no gene match: 12. The germline gives CDR1 SGDLS, CDR2 YYNGEE. The CDR3 region is CASSVGGGGRSEETQYF. CDR3 in DNA: TGTGCCAGCAGCGTCGGAGGTGGCGGGAGGTCAGAAGAGACCCAGTACTTC.

The rearrangement joins TRBV28 to TRBJ2-7; D perhaps matches TRBD1 (6 bases). CDR3 length: 14 amino acids. Trimming left V 8 bases short and J 3 bases short, with 17 bases between. Germline V gene lookup returns CDR1 MDHEN and CDR2 SYDVKM. The CDR3 is CASAPILTGYEQYF. In nucleotides, the CDR3 is TGTGCCAGCGCTCCAATTTTGACAGGCTACGAGCAGTACTTC.

J is TRBJ1-2 and V is TRBV18, with TRBD1 as a possible D gene (6 bases). The CDR3 has 13 residues. The V and J ends lost 3 bases and 6 bases respectively, with 11 bases between them. Germline V CDR1 and CDR2: KGHSH, LQKENI. CDR3 nucleotide sequence: TGTGCCAGCTCACCGGGGACATCTAATGGCTACACCTTC. Protein: CASSPGTSNGYTF.

The gene calls are TRBV15 and TRBJ2-1, with 11 bases fitting TRBD2. With V trimmed by 8 bases and J by 4 bases, 7 bases remained unmatched. This CDR3 comprises 15 residues. Germline V lookup: CDR1 LNHNV, CDR2 YYDKDF (reference sequence). This CDR3 is CATGAGTSGYNEQFF. The CDR3 bases are TGTGCCACCGGGGCTGGGACTAGCGGATACAATGAGCAGTTCTTC.

The rearrangement links TRBV11-2 to TRBJ1-4, with a weak D call TRBD1 (5 bases). Trimming removed 6 bases from V and 0 bases from J, with 8 bases in between. The CDR3 totals 14 residues. Germline CDR1 and CDR2: SGHAT and FQNNGV. In nucleotides, the CDR3 is TGTGCCAGCAGTTTGACAGCAACTAATGAAAAACTGTTTTTT. This translates into CASSLTATNEKLFF.

Concerning this clone: A junction end diverges from the germline sequence, so it may reflect a read error. V gene TRBV30 combines with J gene TRBJ1-2, with a weak D call TRBD1 (5 bases). The CDR3 has 12 amino acids. Germline lookup yields CDR1 GTSNPN and CDR2 SVGIG (reference sequence). The CDR3 is CAWSVQAPGYPF. CDR3 DNA: TGTGCCTGGAGTGTACAGGCGCCTGGCTACCCCTTC.

The chain joins TRBV2 to TRBJ2-5, with 8 nucleotides matching TRBD2. CDR1 is SNHLY and CDR2 is FYNNEI in the germline V gene. The CDR3 is 16 residues long. Trimming cost V 5 bases and J 0 bases; bases outside gene matches: 8. The CDR3 here is CASSLSGGRYQETQYF. CDR3 coding DNA: TGTGCCAGCAGTTTGAGCGGGGGAAGATACCAAGAGACCCAGTACTTC.

The genes are TRBV28 and TRBJ2-1, with D possibly being TRBD1 (5 bases). V was trimmed by 1 base and J by 0 bases, leaving 7 bases between them. The CDR3 spans 15 residues. Germline V gene data show CDR1 as MDHEN and CDR2 as SYDVKM. Here the CDR3 reads CASSLFRASYNEQFF. Here the CDR3 DNA reads TGTGCCAGCAGTTTATTCAGGGCCTCCTACAATGAGCAGTTCTTC.

As for this clone: One end of the junction is discordant with germline, which a read error may explain. V is TRBV6-4 and J is TRBJ1-1; possibly TRBD1 for D (5 bases). CDR3 length: 15 residues. CDR1 and CDR2 from the germline V gene are MRHNA and SNTAGT. The DNA of the CDR3 is TGTGCCAGCAGGGACTCACACAGGAAGAACACTGAAGCTTTCTTT. It codes for CASRDSHRKNTEAFF.

The chain joins TRBV28 to TRBJ2-7; 13 bases map to TRBD2. CDR3 length equals 17 residues. V was clipped by 5 bases and J by 0 bases; unmatched bases: 7. Germline lookup yields CDR1 MDHEN and CDR2 SYDVKM. In DNA form, the CDR3 reads TGTGCCAGCAGTCCGGGACTAGCGGGGCGGTCCTCCTACGAGCAGTACTTC. It translates to CASSPGLAGRSSYEQYF. The complete variable domain, with remaining parts taken from reference TRBV28 and TRBJ2-7, reads DVKVTQSSRYLVKRTGEKVFLECVQDMDHENMFWYRQDPGLGLRLIYFSYDVKMKEKGDIPEGYSVSREKKERFSLILESASTNQTSMYLCASSPGLAGRSSYEQYFGPGTRLTVT.

The rearrangement joins TRBV25-1 to TRBJ1-2, with 7 bases that match TRBD1. The length of the CDR3 is 12 residues. Per germline, CDR1 MGHDK and CDR2 SYGVNS. V trimming: 7 bases; J trimming: 14 bases; junction bases outside the gene matches: 13. The CDR3 DNA is TGTGCCAGCAAAGGGGCCTCTCAGGGGGAGACCTTC. This sequence encodes CASKGASQGETF.

The chain carries TRBV10-3 and TRBJ2-3, with 9 bases fitting TRBD1. Germline V gene data show CDR1 as ENHRY and CDR2 as SYGVKD. Germline trimming cut 11 bases from V and 2 bases from J; bases unmatched to any gene: 20. This CDR3 has 18 residues. Written as DNA, the CDR3 is TGTGCCTCACGCGATAGAGGGGGGACAGGGAGATTCACAGATACGCAGTATTTT. Amino acid sequence: CASRDRGGTGRFTDTQYF.

CDR3 amino acids: CASSYGAGKKTGTQYF. Here the CDR3 DNA reads TGTGCCAGCAGTTACGGGGCAGGAAAAAAGACGGGTACGCAGTATTTT. The chain links TRBV6-5 to TRBJ2-3, with D possibly matching TRBD1 (5 bases). V lost 2 bases to trimming and J lost 8 bases, with 20 bases between them. The CDR3 totals 16 residues. The germline V gene has CDR1 MNHEY and CDR2 SVGAGI.

The chain has TRBV5-1 and TRBJ2-3; D unclear. Germline CDR1 is SGHRS and CDR2 is YFSETQ. Trimming cost V 0 bases and J 2 bases, with 10 bases left between them. The CDR3 runs to 15 residues. The CDR3 spells CASSLGWSPTDTQYF. CDR3 bases: TGCGCCAGCAGCTTGGGGTGGAGCCCCACAGATACGCAGTATTTT.

This chain links TRBV6-5 with TRBJ1-2, with 7 bases identical to TRBD1. Looked up from germline, CDR1 is MNHEY and CDR2 is SVGAGI. The CDR3 has 13 residues. Trimming removed 5 bases from V and 2 bases from J; junction bases left unmatched: 2. Here the CDR3 DNA reads TGTGCCAGCAGTAAGGACAGGAACTATGGCTACACCTTC. Encoded protein: CASSKDRNYGYTF.

V gene TRBV9 combines with J gene TRBJ2-3, with 7 bases that match TRBD2. The CDR3 length is 15 residues. V gave up 4 bases and J gave up 0 bases; unmatched junction bases: 5. Germline CDR1 SGDLS, CDR2 YYNGEE. The CDR3: CASSPGLLSTDTQYF. The CDR3 DNA follows: TGTGCCAGCAGCCCGGGACTACTTAGCACAGATACGCAGTATTTT.

The CDR3 region is CASSQEERSYTGELFF. The CDR3 DNA reads as TGCGCCAGCAGCCAAGAAGAGAGGAGTTACACCGGGGAGCTGTTTTTT. The rearrangement joins TRBV4-3 to TRBJ2-2; D gene uncertain. V was pared by 0 bases and J by 3 bases, with 11 bases between. The CDR3 length is 16 residues. Germline V lookup: CDR1 LGHNA, CDR2 YSLEER.

The chain joins TRBV11-2 to TRBJ2-7, with 7 bases identical to TRBD1. The ends lost 2 bases at V and 2 bases at J; junction bases unmatched: 6. Germline loops: CDR1 SGHAT, CDR2 FQNNGV. This CDR3 comprises 15 residues. CDR3 region: CASSLTGTAPYEQYF. The CDR3 bases are TGTGCCAGCAGCTTAACTGGGACAGCTCCCTACGAGCAGTACTTC.

The rearrangement joins TRBV10-2 to TRBJ1-3; D call uncertain. The germline V gene encodes CDR1 WSHSY and CDR2 SAAADI. The CDR3 runs to 15 residues. The V end was cut by 3 bases, the J end by 3 bases, with 12 bases between. Written as DNA, the CDR3 is TGCGCCAGCAGTGACAGGTTATTAAGTGGAAACACCATATATTTT. Encoded protein: CASSDRLLSGNTIYF.

This chain connects TRBV6-1 to TRBJ2-3; tentatively, D is TRBD2 (6 bases). The CDR3 consists of 15 residues. Trimming took off 7 bases at V and 1 base at J, with 15 bases between the two ends. Germline CDR1 and CDR2: MNHNS and SASEGT. Here the CDR3 DNA reads TGTGCCAGCAATACCGGGACTGGAGGCACAGATACGCAGTATTTT. Translated: CASNTGTGGTDTQYF.

The chain carries TRBV18 and TRBJ2-1; possibly TRBD2 for D (5 bases). The CDR3 sequence is 17 residues long. V was trimmed by 6 bases and J by 0 bases, leaving 18 bases between them. Germline V gene sequence: CDR1 KGHSH, CDR2 LQKENI. The CDR3 DNA reads as TGTGCCAGCTCGGCACTGTGGGAGAGAAGCTCCTACAATGAGCAGTTCTTC. Amino acids: CASSALWERSSYNEQFF.

The genes are TRBV9 and TRBJ1-2; D possibly corresponds to TRBD1 (5 bases). This CDR3 has 13 residues. Trimming took 0 bases from V and 4 from J, leaving 7 bases between them. Germline V CDR1 and CDR2: SGDLS, YYNGEE. The CDR3 is CASSVVGGYGYTF. The CDR3 DNA sequence: TGTGCCAGCAGCGTAGTCGGGGGCTATGGCTACACCTTC.